These 10 T cell receptor beta chains were sequenced from one sample in a study of T cell responses to AZD1222 COVID-19 vaccine. Sequencing was performed with immunoSEQ multiplex PCR; in TCRdb, only in-frame clones are kept and a portion is missing. The data show about 150,000 clones, about 93% seen once. Specimen: peripheral blood, collected on day 0 of AZD1222 vaccination. The receptors come from an adult in good health.

This chain connects TRBV7-9 to TRBJ1-2, with a weak D call TRBD1 (5 bases). This CDR3 is 15 amino acids long. Germline CDR1 SEHNR, CDR2 FQNEAQ (reference sequence). Deletions cut 1 base from V and 3 bases from J, with 12 bases between. The CDR3 coding sequence is TGTGCCAGCAGCTTAGTGGGTCTAGGGGACTATGGCTACACCTTC. Its protein is CASSLVGLGDYGYTF.

J is TRBJ2-3 and V is TRBV9; D perhaps matches TRBD2 (6 bases). Germline assignment: CDR1 SGDLS and CDR2 YYNGEE. Trimming took off 4 bases at V and 2 bases at J, with 11 bases between the two ends. The CDR3 has 14 amino acids. CDR3 sequence (DNA): TGTGCCAGCAGCCCGCGGACTACCACAGATACGCAGTATTTT. It yields the protein CASSPRTTTDTQYF.

This chain connects TRBV28 to TRBJ1-6; the D gene is possibly TRBD1 (5 bases). V lost 8 bases, J lost 4 bases, and 12 bases lay in between. This CDR3 contains 14 residues. The germline V gene encodes CDR1 MDHEN and CDR2 SYDVKM. This CDR3 is CASLGTSYNSPLHF. The CDR3 DNA is TGTGCCAGCCTCGGGACGTCGTATAATTCACCCCTCCACTTT.

CDR3: CASSKNNEQFF. The DNA of the CDR3 is TGTGCCAGCAGTAAGAACAATGAGCAGTTCTTC. The chain is built from TRBV27 and TRBJ2-1; D uncertain. Trimming removed 5 bases at V and 5 bases at J, with 4 bases between. This CDR3 comprises 11 residues. CDR1 MNHEY and CDR2 SMNVEV come from the germline V gene (reference sequence).

On this clone: The junction departs from the called germline gene at one end, perhaps through a read error. The chain has TRBV7-2 and TRBJ2-5; D gene uncertain. This CDR3 comprises 13 residues. CDR1 and CDR2 from the germline V gene are SGHTA and FQGNSA. The CDR3 reads CASSLVGAYLTHF. Written as DNA, the CDR3 is TGTGCCAGCAGCTTAGTGGGCGCATACCTTACCCACTTC.

The rearrangement joins TRBV7-3 to TRBJ2-3, with D maybe TRBD1 (6 bases). With 2 bases removed from V and 2 bases from J, the gap between germline ends came to 11 bases. This CDR3 contains 15 residues. Germline values: CDR1 SGHTA, CDR2 FQGTGA. CDR3 bases: TGTGCCAGCAGCTTATGGGCAGGGGTCACAGATACGCAGTATTTT. Protein product: CASSLWAGVTDTQYF.

This chain joins TRBV28 and TRBJ1-2; D unclear. The CDR3 runs to 12 residues. Germline CDR1 and CDR2: MDHEN and SYDVKM. V was shortened by 7 bases and J by 9 bases, with 15 bases between the two germline ends. Here the CDR3 reads CASNSDPERYTF. Written as DNA, the CDR3 is TGTGCCAGCAACTCCGACCCCGAACGCTACACCTTC.

The genes are TRBV5-1 and TRBJ2-5, with no clear D. V lost 2 bases and J lost 4, with 18 bases in between. This CDR3 has 16 amino acids. Germline lookup yields CDR1 SGHRS and CDR2 YFSETQ. CDR3 amino acids: CASSLLYYHSRETQYF. CDR3 nucleotides: TGCGCCAGCAGCTTACTCTACTACCATAGTCGAGAGACCCAGTACTTC. The full variable domain, rest sourced from reference TRBV5-1 and TRBJ2-5, is KAGVTQTPRYLIKTRGQQVTLSCSPISGHRSVSWYQQTPGQGLQFLFEYFSETQRNKGNFPGRFSGRQFSNSRSEMNVSTLELGDSALYLCASSLLYYHSRETQYFGPGTRLLVL.

The V and J genes are TRBV5-4 and TRBJ1-5, with 9 bases identical to TRBD1. The CDR3 length is 16 residues. Germline V gene lookup returns CDR1 SGHNT and CDR2 YYREEE (reference sequence). The junction had 8 bases not matched to a gene; V was cut back by 1 base and J by 6 bases. In DNA, the CDR3 is TGTGCCAGCAGCTTGTGGGGGACAGGGCAGAGTCAGCCCCAGCATTTT. Amino acid sequence: CASSLWGTGQSQPQHF.

V usage is TRBV2 and J usage is TRBJ2-1; maybe TRBD2 (6 bases). The germline V and J ends were trimmed by 3 bases and 16 bases, with 10 bases remaining between them. This CDR3 has 10 residues. Per the germline V gene, CDR1 is SNHLY and CDR2 is FYNNEI. CDR3: CASSDRRAFF. Written as DNA, the CDR3 is TGTGCCAGCAGTGATAGGAGGGCTTTCTTC.